One and the same sample provided the 11 T cell receptor beta chains below, sequenced in a study of technical replicates of blood from several donors. The table came from immunoSEQ multiplex PCR; TCRdb's copy has only in-frame clones and leaves some out. This sample has 54,000 or so clones, with 94% found just once. Sequencing used T cells isolated from PBMCs. These receptors were obtained from a human donor in good health.

This clone was detected a few times. The chain recombines TRBV5-4 with TRBJ1-1; 9 bases are a match to TRBD1. Germline values: CDR1 SGHNT, CDR2 YYREEE (reference sequence). Losses at the gene ends were 4 bases for V and 0 bases for J; bases not matched to a gene: 4. The CDR3 consists of 15 residues. The CDR3 protein is CASSRGQGLNTEAFF. CDR3 in DNA: TGTGCCAGCAGCCGTGGACAGGGGTTGAACACTGAAGCTTTCTTT.

This CDR3 reads CASSRSTENTEAFF. The CDR3 DNA is TGTGCCAGCAGCAGATCAACAGAGAACACTGAAGCTTTCTTT. The rearrangement joins TRBV6-5 to TRBJ1-1; D gene ambiguous. Per the germline V gene, CDR1 is MNHEY and CDR2 is SVGAGI. The V and J ends lost 6 bases and 1 base respectively, with 12 bases between them. The CDR3 length is 14 residues.

The chain couples TRBV28 to TRBJ2-7, with D maybe TRBD2 (8 bases). Germline V gives CDR1 MDHEN, CDR2 SYDVKM. This CDR3 spans 16 amino acids. The V and J ends lost 5 bases and 2 bases respectively, with 19 bases between them. CDR3 region: CASSHPGGDRPYEQYF. CDR3 coding DNA: TGTGCCAGCAGTCACCCCGGGGGGGACAGACCCTACGAGCAGTACTTC. The full variable domain, with the rest looked up from reference TRBV28 and TRBJ2-7, is DVKVTQSSRYLVKRTGEKVFLECVQDMDHENMFWYRQDPGLGLRLIYFSYDVKMKEKGDIPEGYSVSREKKERFSLILESASTNQTSMYLCASSHPGGDRPYEQYFGPGTRLTVT.

The rearrangement links TRBV28 to TRBJ1-1, with D unresolved. Germline CDR1 MDHEN, CDR2 SYDVKM. This CDR3 is 14 amino acids long. With 6 bases removed from V and 5 bases from J, the gap between germline ends came to 16 bases. In DNA, the CDR3 is TGTGCCAGCAGCCTAGACCCCGGTTGGACTGAAGCTTTCTTT. Protein: CASSLDPGWTEAFF.

The V gene is TRBV10-3, the J gene TRBJ2-3, with 10 positions matching TRBD2. The germline V gene has CDR1 ENHRY and CDR2 SYGVKD. The J segment lost 6 bases and the V segment lost 11 bases, leaving 8 bases of the junction unmatched. This CDR3 spans 13 amino acids. CDR3 DNA sequence: TGTGCCGTCGGACTAGCGGAGGGTGATACGCAGTATTTT. This encodes CAVGLAEGDTQYF.

The DNA of the CDR3 is TGTGCCAGCAGCTTAGCGCGACAGGCCTACGAGCAGTACTTC. Encoded protein: CASSLARQAYEQYF. The chain couples TRBV7-2 to TRBJ2-7; D is perhaps TRBD1 (6 bases). Between the trimmed V and J ends, which lost 0 bases and 2 bases, there was a span of 8 bases. There are 14 residues in the CDR3. Germline loops: CDR1 SGHTA, CDR2 FQGNSA. The complete variable domain, with remaining parts taken from reference TRBV7-2 and TRBJ2-7, reads GAGVSQSPSNKVTEKGKDVELRCDPISGHTALYWYRQSLGQGLEFLIYFQGNSAPDKSGLPSDRFSAERTGGSVSTLTIQRTQQEDSAVYLCASSLARQAYEQYFGPGTRLTVT.

This sequence joins TRBV7-9 and TRBJ1-2; possibly TRBD1 for D (6 bases). CDR1 and CDR2 from the germline V gene are SEHNR and FQNEAQ (reference sequence). The germline V and J ends were trimmed by 7 bases and 4 bases, with 13 bases remaining between them. This CDR3 comprises 13 residues. Here the CDR3 reads CASTGGAAYGYTF. DNA for the CDR3: TGTGCCAGCACGGGGGGGGCGGCCTATGGCTACACCTTC.

The rearrangement uses TRBV29-1 and TRBJ1-4; D is perhaps TRBD1 (5 bases). The V gene's germline CDR1 is SQVTM and CDR2 ANQGSEA. V lost 4 bases to trimming and J lost 2 bases, with 5 bases between them. The CDR3 consists of 12 residues. CDR3 coding DNA: TGCAGCGTTGGGGGCACTAATGAAAAACTGTTTTTT. This translates into CSVGGTNEKLFF. The full variable domain, with the rest looked up from reference TRBV29-1 and TRBJ1-4, is SAVISQKPSRDICQRGTSLTIQCQVDSQVTMMFWYRQQPGQSLTLIATANQGSEATYESGFVIDKFPISRPNLTFSTLTVSNMSPEDSSIYLCSVGGTNEKLFFGSGTQLSVL.

The chain joins TRBV9 to TRBJ2-7; TRBD2 agrees at 9 bases. CDR1 is SGDLS and CDR2 is YYNGEE in the germline V gene. The CDR3 runs 15 residues. The V gene end was trimmed by 0 bases and the J gene end by 2 bases; junction bases not matched to a gene: 3. This CDR3 reads CASSVGVAGAYEQYF. The CDR3 DNA reads TGTGCCAGCAGCGTAGGGGTAGCGGGAGCCTACGAGCAGTACTTC.

This clone was seen just once. The CDR3 region has the DNA TGTGCCAGCAGTTACTCGATCAGGGGGGAGACCCAGTACTTC. Amino acid sequence: CASSYSIRGETQYF. The V and J genes are TRBV6-5 and TRBJ2-5, with 7 positions matching TRBD1. Germline trimming cut 0 bases from V and 5 bases from J; bases unmatched to any gene: 3. Germline assignment: CDR1 MNHEY and CDR2 SVGAGI. The CDR3 is 14 amino acids.

The chain links TRBV5-1 to TRBJ2-7; a weak D match, TRBD2 (7 bases). The CDR3 is made up of 17 amino acids. Germline CDR1 and CDR2: SGHRS and YFSETQ. Trimming stripped 0 bases from V and 5 bases from J, with 21 bases between. In nucleotides, the CDR3 is TGCGCCAGCAGCTTGGGTCCTCGTTCGGGGGGCGTACACGAGCAGTACTTC. Protein: CASSLGPRSGGVHEQYF.